The 18 T cell receptor beta chains below were found in one sample sequenced in a study of beta chain features in type 1 diabetes. Reverse transcribing all isolated RNA meant expressed TCRB transcripts were sequenced. Sequencing was performed with immunoSEQ multiplex PCR; in TCRdb, only in-frame clones are kept and a portion is missing. The sample records over 100,000 clones, approximately 37% being singletons. The sequenced material came from stem cell memory CD4+ T cells from blood. Receptors were obtained from a woman between 18 and 29 years old in good health.

This clone was seen only a few times. CDR3 amino acids: CSANWANIQYF. The CDR3 bases are TGCAGTGCAAATTGGGCCAACATTCAGTACTTC. The chain recombines TRBV20-1 with TRBJ2-4; D is uncertain. The CDR3 is 11 amino acids. Germline V gives CDR1 DFQATT, CDR2 SNEGSKA (reference sequence). V lost 6 bases to trimming and J lost 7 bases, with 10 bases between them.

The chain recombines TRBV29-1 with TRBJ1-1; a weak D match, TRBD1 (6 bases). Trimming removed 4 bases at V and 1 base at J, with 13 bases between. CDR1 SQVTM and CDR2 ANQGSEA come from the germline V gene. This CDR3 has 14 residues. CDR3 amino acids: CSVGTIRGNTEAFF. CDR3 nucleotide sequence: TGCAGCGTTGGAACCATCAGGGGGAACACTGAAGCTTTCTTT.

The rearrangement joins TRBV7-9 to TRBJ2-5, with 7 positions matching TRBD2. CDR3 length: 14 amino acids. Germline lookup yields CDR1 SEHNR and CDR2 FQNEAQ (reference sequence). V lost 6 bases, J lost 2 bases, and 6 bases stayed unmatched. CDR3 nucleotides: TGTGCCAGCAGTCCGTCAGCGGGACAAGAGACCCAGTACTTC. Translation gives CASSPSAGQETQYF.

The chain employs TRBV11-1 and TRBJ2-7; 13 nucleotides align to TRBD2. Germline trimming cut 5 bases from V and 4 bases from J; bases unmatched to any gene: 11. The CDR3 sequence is 17 residues long. Looked up from germline, CDR1 is SGHAT and CDR2 is FQDESV (reference sequence). The CDR3 nucleotides are TGTGCCAGCAGCCAACGCCGGGGGACTAGCGGGAAGTACGAGCAGTACTTC. Translation: CASSQRRGTSGKYEQYF.

The V call is TRBV29-1, the J call TRBJ2-7; 7 bases fit TRBD2. Looked up from germline, CDR1 is SQVTM and CDR2 is ANQGSEA. V was pared by 4 bases and J by 3 bases, with 0 bases of the junction left unmatched. This CDR3 has 11 residues. The CDR3 region is CSVGEGYEQYF. The CDR3 DNA reads TGCAGCGTTGGGGAGGGCTACGAGCAGTACTTC.

The chain employs TRBV7-9 and TRBJ2-5; 11 positions match TRBD1. The CDR3 runs 16 residues. Germline CDR1 SEHNR, CDR2 FQNEAQ (reference sequence). V gave up 1 base and J gave up 0 bases; unmatched junction bases: 1. The CDR3: CASSLGDRGNQETQYF. CDR3 bases: TGTGCCAGCAGCTTAGGGGACAGGGGGAACCAAGAGACCCAGTACTTC.

The chain joins TRBV7-8 to TRBJ1-1, with D possibly TRBD1 on 5 matching bases. CDR3 length: 16 amino acids. The V end was cut by 5 bases, the J end by 1 base, with 17 bases between. From germline, CDR1 is SGHVS and CDR2 FQNEAQ. DNA of the CDR3: TGTGCCAGCAGCCGAGGTAGGGGAGGGCAGAACACTGAAGCTTTCTTT. It codes for CASSRGRGGQNTEAFF.

The table lists this clone with a few counts. The chain uses TRBV19 and TRBJ2-1; TRBD2 aligns across 7 bases. The CDR3 covers 14 residues. V trimming: 7 bases; J trimming: 10 bases; junction bases outside the gene matches: 13. Germline CDR1 LNHDA, CDR2 SQIVND (reference sequence). As DNA, the CDR3 is TGTGCCAGTAACGGTAAGGGAGGGCCGTCAGAGCAGTTCTTC. It specifies CASNGKGGPSEQFF.

The chain combines TRBV6-5 with TRBJ1-5; D remains ambiguous. There are 15 residues in the CDR3. Germline V CDR1 and CDR2: MNHEY, SVGAGI. Deletions cut 6 bases from V and 4 bases from J, with 16 bases between. CDR3 loop: CASSPGDSRNQPQHF. The CDR3 bases are TGTGCCAGCAGCCCGGGAGATAGCAGGAATCAGCCCCAGCATTTT.

This clone was observed a handful of times. The V call is TRBV6-1, the J call TRBJ2-3, with TRBD2 as a possible D gene (5 bases). The CDR3 totals 15 residues. V was trimmed by 3 bases and J by 0 bases, leaving 10 bases between them. Germline V gene sequence: CDR1 MNHNS, CDR2 SASEGT. The DNA of the CDR3 is TGTGCCAGCAGTGATCGCGGGTTAAGCACAGATACGCAGTATTTT. It yields the protein CASSDRGLSTDTQYF.

This chain connects TRBV5-1 to TRBJ2-7; possible D gene TRBD2, 7 bases. The CDR3 totals 14 residues. V gave up 2 bases and J gave up 6 bases, with 15 bases separating them. In germline, CDR1 is SGHRS, CDR2 YFSETQ. This CDR3 reads CASSLGRGGGEQYF. In DNA, the CDR3 is TGCGCCAGCAGCTTAGGGCGGGGAGGGGGCGAGCAGTACTTC.

The chain uses TRBV2 and TRBJ2-7, with D possibly TRBD1 on 5 matching bases. Trimming took 7 bases from V and 3 from J, leaving 10 bases between them. Germline V lookup: CDR1 SNHLY, CDR2 FYNNEI. The CDR3 contains 12 residues. The CDR3 coding sequence is TGTGCCAGCATCCAGGGATACTACGAGCAGTACTTC. Its translation: CASIQGYYEQYF.

This rearrangement joins TRBV7-2 to TRBJ2-7, with TRBD2 identical over 11 bases. CDR3 length: 15 residues. Trimming removed 5 bases from V and 4 bases from J; junction bases left unmatched: 7. The germline V gene encodes CDR1 SGHTA and CDR2 FQGNSA. Here the CDR3 reads CASSNSGTSGYEQYF. The CDR3 DNA reads TGTGCCAGCAGCAATTCCGGGACTAGCGGTTACGAGCAGTACTTC.

This clone came up a few times. The chain couples TRBV7-2 to TRBJ1-5; D not certain. V lost 8 bases, J lost 6 bases, and 17 bases lay in between. This CDR3 spans 14 amino acids. CDR1 is SGHTA, CDR2 FQGNSA, per germline. CDR3 in amino acids: CASSRVSDRQPQHF. For the CDR3, the DNA is TGTGCCAGCTCCCGGGTCTCCGATCGTCAGCCCCAGCATTTT. The complete variable domain, with remaining parts taken from reference TRBV7-2 and TRBJ1-5, reads GAGVSQSPSNKVTEKGKDVELRCDPISGHTALYWYRQSLGQGLEFLIYFQGNSAPDKSGLPSDRFSAERTGGSVSTLTIQRTQQEDSAVYLCASSRVSDRQPQHFGDGTRLSIL.

This clone was counted a few times. The V call is TRBV4-2, the J call TRBJ2-7; 8 nucleotides align to TRBD1. V shed 0 bases and J 1 base; nucleotides not matched to a gene: 5. CDR1 is LGHNA, CDR2 YNFKEQ, per germline. The CDR3 runs to 16 residues. CDR3 coding DNA: TGTGCCAGCAGCCAAGACCGGAGACAGGGGTCCTACGAGCAGTACTTC. This codes for CASSQDRRQGSYEQYF.

The V gene is TRBV7-8, the J gene TRBJ1-4, with 8 bases matching TRBD1. Trimming at V came to 8 bases and at J to 8 bases, leaving 16 bases not matched to a gene. The length of the CDR3 is 16 residues. The germline V gene encodes CDR1 SGHVS and CDR2 FQNEAQ. The CDR3 sequence: CASRPLYRGGREKLFF. CDR3 nucleotides: TGTGCCAGCCGACCCCTTTACAGGGGGGGGAGAGAAAAACTGTTTTTT.

The rearrangement uses TRBV29-1 and TRBJ2-1, with TRBD1 matching over 7 bases. Germline values: CDR1 SQVTM, CDR2 ANQGSEA. The V gene end was trimmed by 5 bases and the J gene end by 0 bases; junction bases not matched to a gene: 4. The CDR3 sequence is 14 residues long. The CDR3 loop reads CSVPGQSSYNEQFF. DNA for the CDR3: TGCAGCGTTCCGGGACAGAGCTCCTACAATGAGCAGTTCTTC.

This clone was counted only a few times. The J gene is TRBJ2-7, the V gene TRBV7-2; D remains unclear. The CDR3 totals 15 residues. The V and J ends lost 2 bases and 2 bases respectively, with 13 bases between them. Germline values: CDR1 SGHTA, CDR2 FQGNSA. The CDR3 sequence is CASSLFATQTYEQYF. The CDR3 DNA follows: TGTGCCAGCAGCTTATTTGCGACTCAAACCTACGAGCAGTACTTC.